This record looks at one T cell receptor (beta chain) sequence and its context. Germline-derived CDR1 and CDR2 are MNHEY and SVGAGI. The CDR3 is 14 amino acids. Trimming stripped 3 bases from V and 0 bases from J, with 7 bases between. These data come from a study of technical replicates of blood from several donors. Generated by immunoSEQ multiplex PCR, the TCRdb table keeps only in-frame clones and is missing some. Of 80,000 or so clones detected, approximately 98% appear once; the ten largest clones hold roughly 0.2%. The sequencing sample was made of T cells isolated from PBMCs. The chain carries TRBV6-5 and TRBJ2-3; D remains ambiguous. This clonotype was obtained from a human donor in good health. Here the CDR3 reads CASSYNPSTDTQYF. DNA for the CDR3: TGTGCCAGCAGTTATAATCCGAGCACAGATACGCAGTATTTT.